This T cell receptor beta chain was obtained from a study of Graves' ophthalmopathy and Graves' hyperthyroidism. Study as a whole: No treatment had been given when peripheral blood was collected at initial diagnosis.

Study observations and caveats: Between ophthalmopathy and stable hyperthyroidism, a 13-signature model drew a separation with roughly 88% sensitivity and 81.08% specificity.

Investigators amplified TCR beta CDR3 regions from RNA transcripts. RT-PCR was first run with HTBI primers, then multiplex PCR in a second round. Using its own MiXCR run on the multiplex PCR reads, TCRdb lists one record per CDR3 protein. This table holds roughly 230,000 distinct CDR3 sequences, 20% to 25% found once. V shed 2 bases and J shed 4 bases, with 6 bases lying between them. The germline V gene has CDR1 MDHEN and CDR2 SYDVKM. The CDR3 spans 12 residues. The table lists this clonotype with many counts. What it binds is not known. This clonotype was sampled from a woman aged 45-59 years with Graves' ophthalmopathy. The material sequenced was peripheral blood. The chain couples TRBV28 to TRBJ2-7; D uncertain. CDR3 residues: CASSLRGYEQYF. The CDR3 region has the DNA TGTGCCAGCAGTTTACGAGGATACGAGCAGTACTTC.